A single sample gave rise to the 2 T cell receptor beta chains below, sequenced in a study of T cell responses to AZD1222 COVID-19 vaccine. The table came from immunoSEQ multiplex PCR; TCRdb's copy has only in-frame clones and leaves some out. The sample has 150,000 to 200,000 clones; 94% are singletons. The source material was peripheral blood, sampled on day 0 of AZD1222 vaccination. These receptor sequences come from an adult in good health.

The rearrangement joins TRBV18 to TRBJ2-7; no reliable D call. Germline CDR1 and CDR2: KGHSH and LQKENI. There are 14 residues in the CDR3. Trimming took off 0 bases at V and 3 bases at J, with 9 bases between the two ends. CDR3 loop: CASSPPPPSYEQYF. The CDR3 coding sequence is TGTGCCAGCTCACCACCCCCACCGAGCTACGAGCAGTACTTC.

The chain recombines TRBV30 with TRBJ1-2, with 9 bases fitting TRBD1. The germline gives CDR1 GTSNPN, CDR2 SVGIG (reference sequence). The CDR3 runs to 14 residues. V shed 1 base, J shed 2 bases, and the junction held 2 bases outside the gene matches. The CDR3 reads CAWSATGGNYGYTF. CDR3 coding DNA: TGTGCCTGGAGTGCGACAGGGGGGAACTATGGCTACACCTTC.